The 9 T cell receptor beta chains below all came from one sample that was sequenced in a study of T cells in Graves' hyperthyroidism and ophthalmopathy. RNA transcripts were the template for amplifying TCR beta CDR3 regions. HTBI primers were the set used in a first-round RT-PCR of the TCR CDR3. Each CDR3 protein is one row after TCRdb ran MiXCR on the multiplex PCR reads. This table holds approximately 480,000 distinct CDR3 sequences, about 20% found once. The sequencing input was blood. Receptors were obtained from a man younger than 35 with Graves' hyperthyroidism.

In this sample, this clonotype turned up many times. The chain combines TRBV28 with TRBJ1-2; no clear D gene. Germline V gene data show CDR1 as MDHEN and CDR2 as SYDVKM. The V gene lost 5 bases and the J gene lost 5 bases, with 12 bases spanning the gap. The CDR3 consists of 13 residues. In DNA form, the CDR3 reads TGTGCCAGCAGTACTCCCGAGAGATATGGCTACACCTTC. Its translation is CASSTPERYGYTF.

In regard to this clonotype: With a much larger clone just one base away, this may be a read error. The CDR3 carries no conserved terminal phenylalanine or tryptophan, so it likely arises from a read error. This chain joins TRBV28 and TRBJ2-7; D might be TRBD1 (6 bases). From germline, CDR1 is MDHEN and CDR2 SYDVKM. V was trimmed by 5 bases and J by 5 bases, leaving 16 bases between them. The CDR3 covers 14 residues. This CDR3 is CASSRPGRGNEQYS. CDR3 DNA sequence: TGTGCCAGCAGTCGCCCCGGCAGGGGAAACGAGCAGTACTCC.

This clonotype was counted at least ten times. V and J are TRBV30 and TRBJ2-3, with 7 positions matching TRBD1. Per germline, CDR1 GTSNPN and CDR2 SVGIG (reference sequence). Trimming removed 4 bases from V and 2 bases from J; junction bases left unmatched: 6. This CDR3 is built from 14 residues. The CDR3 DNA reads TGTGCCTGGACCGGGACAGATAACACAGATACGCAGTATTTT. Its protein product is CAWTGTDNTDTQYF.

This clonotype was counted at least ten times. This chain connects TRBV29-1 to TRBJ1-1, with 8 nucleotides matching TRBD1. The J segment lost 11 bases and the V segment lost 3 bases, leaving 5 bases of the junction unmatched. The V gene's germline CDR1 is SQVTM and CDR2 ANQGSEA. The CDR3 totals 11 residues. The CDR3 region has the DNA TGCAGCGTTGATGGACAGGGTAAGGCTTTCTTT. It is translated as CSVDGQGKAFF.

This clonotype showed up many times. The chain couples TRBV6-5 to TRBJ1-1; tentatively, D is TRBD1 (6 bases). CDR3 length: 12 amino acids. V was pared by 2 bases and J by 8 bases, with 9 bases between. Germline CDR1 reads MNHEY; CDR2 reads SVGAGI. This CDR3 reads CASSYVGAEAFF. The CDR3 nucleotides are TGTGCCAGCAGTTACGTGGGGGCCGAAGCTTTCTTT.

At least ten counts were recorded for this clonotype. V gene TRBV30 combines with J gene TRBJ1-2; tentative D call: TRBD1 (5 bases). The germline V and J ends were trimmed by 6 bases and 0 bases, with 17 bases remaining between them. The CDR3 is made up of 15 amino acids. Germline V gene lookup returns CDR1 GTSNPN and CDR2 SVGIG (reference sequence). CDR3 bases: TGTGCCTGCCTCCCGAGGCAGGGAGCTAACTATGGCTACACCTTC. It codes for CACLPRQGANYGYTF.

The chain recombines TRBV27 with TRBJ1-5; no firm D call. The germline CDR1 and CDR2 sequences are MNHEY and SMNVEV (reference sequence). This CDR3 contains 14 residues. V was cut by 4 bases and J by 8 bases, with 15 bases left in between. CDR3 DNA: TGTGCCAGCAGTTATTCAGCGGCCGCGAAGCCCCAGCATTTT. It codes for CASSYSAAAKPQHF.

This chain joins TRBV12-3 or TRBV12-4 and TRBJ1-2; D is uncertain. The CDR3 totals 13 residues. V dropped 5 bases and J dropped 6 bases, with 13 bases sitting between them. The CDR3 loop reads CASSAHRADGYTF. CDR3 nucleotide sequence: TGTGCCAGCAGTGCTCATAGGGCGGATGGCTACACCTTC.

This clonotype was detected many times. The gene calls are TRBV7-3 and TRBJ1-2, with 9 bases identical to TRBD1. Germline V gene sequence: CDR1 SGHTA, CDR2 FQGTGA. J gave up 0 bases and V 4 bases, and 12 bases lay outside the gene matches. The length of the CDR3 is 18 residues. CDR3 sequence (DNA): TGTGCCAGCAGCTCCCATCCCCCGGGACAGGGTTCTAACTATGGCTACACCTTC. Translated, it gives CASSSHPPGQGSNYGYTF.